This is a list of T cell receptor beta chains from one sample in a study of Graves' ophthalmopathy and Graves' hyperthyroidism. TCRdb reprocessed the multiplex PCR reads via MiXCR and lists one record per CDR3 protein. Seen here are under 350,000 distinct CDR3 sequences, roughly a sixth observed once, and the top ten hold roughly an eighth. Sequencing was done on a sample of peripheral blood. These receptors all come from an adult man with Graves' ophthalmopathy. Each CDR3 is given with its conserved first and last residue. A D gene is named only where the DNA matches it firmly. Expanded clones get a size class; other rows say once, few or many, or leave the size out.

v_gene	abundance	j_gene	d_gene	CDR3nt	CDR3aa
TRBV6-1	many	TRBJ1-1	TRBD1	TGTGCCAGCAGTGAGGACAGGGTGGGAAACACTGAAGCTTTCTTT	CASSEDRVGNTEAFF
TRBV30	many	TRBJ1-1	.	TGTGCCTGGAGACCTATGAACACTGAAGCTTTCTTT	CAWRPMNTEAFF
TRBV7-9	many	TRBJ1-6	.	TGTGCCAGCAGATCAGCCGGGGTTAGTTCACCCCTCCACTTT	CASRSAGVSSPLHF
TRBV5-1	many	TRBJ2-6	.	TGCGCCAGCAGAAGAAGGGACCCTGGGGCCAACGTCCTGACTTTC	CASRRRDPGANVLTF
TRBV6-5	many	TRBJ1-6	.	TGTGCCAGCAGTTACCACGGCAGGAGCTCCTATAATTCACCCCTCCACTTT	CASSYHGRSSYNSPLHF
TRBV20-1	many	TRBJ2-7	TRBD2	TGCAGTGCTAATCTAGCGGGGGGAGCCTCCTACGAGCAGTACTTC	CSANLAGGASYEQYF
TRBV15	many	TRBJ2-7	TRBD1	TGTGCCACCAGCAGATCGCGGACAGGGGGCTACGAGCAGTACTTC	CATSRSRTGGYEQYF
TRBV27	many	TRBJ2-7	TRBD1	TGTGCCAGCAGACCACTCGGACAGGAGCCGTACGAGCAGTACTTC	CASRPLGQEPYEQYF
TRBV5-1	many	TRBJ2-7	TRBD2	TGCGCCAGCAGCATAGCAGCGGGAGAAGACGAGCAGTACTTC	CASSIAAGEDEQYF
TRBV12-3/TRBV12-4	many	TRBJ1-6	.	TGTGCCAGCAGTTTAGGGGCGGGCGATTATAATTCACCCCTCCACTTT	CASSLGAGDYNSPLHF
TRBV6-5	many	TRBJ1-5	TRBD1	TGTGGCAGCAGTAACCGGGACAGGGTTCGGCAGCCCCAGCATTTT	CGSSNRDRVRQPQHF
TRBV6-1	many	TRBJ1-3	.	TGTGCCAGCATTGGCGCAGCTAACTCTGGAAACACCATATATTTT	CASIGAANSGNTIYF
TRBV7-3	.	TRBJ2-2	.	TGTGCCAGCAGCTTAAGCCGGATTTTTCGTCAGGGAAACACCGGGGAGCTGTTTTTT	CASSLSRIFRQGNTGELFF
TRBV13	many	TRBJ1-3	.	TGTGCCAGCAGCTTAGGGGAAGCCTTATATGGAAACACCATATATTTT	CASSLGEALYGNTIYF
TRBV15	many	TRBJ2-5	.	TGTGCCACCAACCTAGGAGGGAGCCAAGAGACCCAGTACTTC	CATNLGGSQETQYF
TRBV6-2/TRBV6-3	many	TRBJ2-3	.	TGTGCCAGCAGTTATAGTCTTGGGCTCACAGATACGCAGTATTTT	CASSYSLGLTDTQYF
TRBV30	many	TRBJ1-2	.	TGTGCCTGTCAACCCGGGTCCAGACCTAACTATGGCTACACCTTC	CACQPGSRPNYGYTF
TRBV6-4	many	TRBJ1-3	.	TGTGCCAGCAGCCCAAATCACCCAGGTGGTTCTGGAAACACCATATATTTT	CASSPNHPGGSGNTIYF
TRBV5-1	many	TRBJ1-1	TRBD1	TGCGCCAGCAGCGCTATACAGGGGGAGAACACTGAAGCTTTCTTT	CASSAIQGENTEAFF
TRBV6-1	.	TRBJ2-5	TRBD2	TGTGCCAGCACCATAGCGGGGTCAGGTGGGACCCAGTACTTC	CASTIAGSGGTQYF
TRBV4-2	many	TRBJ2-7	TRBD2	TGTGCCAGCAGCCAAGATCGAGCTAGCGGGCTCATACTCTACGAGCAGTACTTC	CASSQDRASGLILYEQYF
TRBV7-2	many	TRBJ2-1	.	TGTGCCAGCAGCTTAGCCGGAGGGGGCCTTAGTGAGCAGTTCTTC	CASSLAGGGLSEQFF
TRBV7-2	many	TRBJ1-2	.	TGTGCCAGCAGCGCTTGGGTTGGCTACACCTTC	CASSAWVGYTF
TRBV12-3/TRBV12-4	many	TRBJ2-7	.	TGTGCCAGCAGTTGGGGGTCCTACGAGCAGTACTTC	CASSWGSYEQYF
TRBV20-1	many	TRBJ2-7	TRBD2	TGCAGTGCTAGAGAACTAGCGGGAAGCTCCTACGAGCAGTACTTC	CSARELAGSSYEQYF
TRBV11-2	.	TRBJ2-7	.	TGTGCCAGCAGCTTAGATCCATCCGAGTTCACCGAGCAGTACTTC	CASSLDPSEFTEQYF
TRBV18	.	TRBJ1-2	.	TGTGCCAGCTCACCTCCGGGGAGGAACTATGGCTACACCTTC	CASSPPGRNYGYTF
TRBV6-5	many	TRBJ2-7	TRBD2	TGTGCCAGCAGTTTCAGACTAGCGGGAGCCTACGAGCAGTACTTC	CASSFRLAGAYEQYF
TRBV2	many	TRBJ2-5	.	TGTGCCAGCAGTGAATACGCAGGGAACCAAGAGACCCAGTACTTC	CASSEYAGNQETQYF
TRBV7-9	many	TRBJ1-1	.	TGTGCCAGCAGCTCGGAAGGGGTGAACACTGAAGCTTTCTTT	CASSSEGVNTEAFF
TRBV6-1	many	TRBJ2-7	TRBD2	TGTGCCAGCAGTGAAAGGTGGGCTAGCGGGAGCGAGCAGTACTTC	CASSERWASGSEQYF
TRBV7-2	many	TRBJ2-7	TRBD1	TGTGCCAGCAGCCTATCATGGACAGGGGGCGGCGAGCAGTACTTC	CASSLSWTGGGEQYF
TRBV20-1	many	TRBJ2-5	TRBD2	TGCAGTGCTAGCCCACTAGCGGGAACTCAAGAGACCCAGTACTTC	CSASPLAGTQETQYF
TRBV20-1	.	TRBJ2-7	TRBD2	TGCAGTGCTCCGTGGAACCCCGGACTAGCGGGAGGCTTTAGGGACGAGCAGTACTTC	CSAPWNPGLAGGFRDEQYF
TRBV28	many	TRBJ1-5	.	TGTGCCAGCAGACAGGTAACTCAGCCCCAGCATTTT	CASRQVTQPQHF
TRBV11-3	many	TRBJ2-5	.	TGTGCCAGCAGCTTATGGGACGGAGAGACCCAGTACTTC	CASSLWDGETQYF
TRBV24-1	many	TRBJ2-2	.	TGTGCCACCAGTGCAACCGCAATCGGGGAGCTGTTTTTT	CATSATAIGELFF
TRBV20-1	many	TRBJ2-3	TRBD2	TGCAGTGCTTGGGGGCGGGAGCGGGGGATCCTCGGAGATACGCAGTATTTT	CSAWGRERGILGDTQYF
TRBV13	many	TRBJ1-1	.	TGTGCCAGCAGCTTAGCGTTGAACACTGAAGCTTTCTTT	CASSLALNTEAFF
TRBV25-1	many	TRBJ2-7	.	TGTGCCAGCAGTGACAGGGGCAATAGGGTCGCCTACGAGCAGTACTTC	CASSDRGNRVAYEQYF
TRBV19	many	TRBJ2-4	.	TGTGCCAGTAGTATGACACCACTGGTAAACCTAGCCAAAAACATTCAGTACTTC	CASSMTPLVNLAKNIQYF
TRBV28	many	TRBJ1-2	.	TGTGCCAGCAGTTTACAGGGGCGTCACTATGGCTACACCTTC	CASSLQGRHYGYTF
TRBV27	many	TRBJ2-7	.	TGTGCCAGCAGCCCACCCGCCTCCTACGAGCAGTACTTC	CASSPPASYEQYF
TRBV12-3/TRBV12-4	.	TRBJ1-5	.	TGTGCCAGCAGTCCCCAGGGACTTGGCCAGCCCCAGCATTTT	CASSPQGLGQPQHF
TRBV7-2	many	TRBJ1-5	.	TGTGCCAGCAGTGTGGAGTTCAATCAGCCCCAGCATTTT	CASSVEFNQPQHF
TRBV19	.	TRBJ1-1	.	TGTGCCAGCAGCCGGGACATTCGGAACACTGAAGCTTTCTTT	CASSRDIRNTEAFF
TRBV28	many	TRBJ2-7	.	TGTGCCAGCAGCCTAGACCGGGTGGCCTACGAGCAGTACTTC	CASSLDRVAYEQYF
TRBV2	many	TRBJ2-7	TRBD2	TGTGCCAGCAACGGGGGGGATCCCTACGAGCAGTACTTC	CASNGGDPYEQYF
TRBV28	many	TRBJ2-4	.	TGTGCCAGCAGTAGGGGAGACATGCTAGCCAAAAACATTCAGTACTTC	CASSRGDMLAKNIQYF
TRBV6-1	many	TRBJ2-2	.	TGTGCCAGCACCAACTCCTATTTGAACACCGGGGAGCTGTTTTTT	CASTNSYLNTGELFF
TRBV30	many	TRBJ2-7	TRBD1	TGTGCCTGGATCCCGGGGACAGGGGGCTCCGAGCAGTACTTC	CAWIPGTGGSEQYF
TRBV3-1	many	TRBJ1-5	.	TGTGCCAGCAGCCAGAGGTCGGCAGGGTACGGCAATCAGCCCCAGCATTTT	CASSQRSAGYGNQPQHF
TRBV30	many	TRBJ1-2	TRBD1	TGTGCCTGGAGTGTACGAAGGACAGGGGGTTATGGCTACACCTTC	CAWSVRRTGGYGYTF
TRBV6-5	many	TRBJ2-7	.	TGTGCCAGCACGGACCTACACTACGAGCAGTACTTC	CASTDLHYEQYF
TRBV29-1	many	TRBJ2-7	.	TGCAGCGTTGAAGATCAGGGGGGCCTCTCCTACGAGCAGTACTTC	CSVEDQGGLSYEQYF
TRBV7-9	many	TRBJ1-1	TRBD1	TGTGCCAGCAGCTTAGTTGGTGGGACAGGAAGTGGAGCTTTCTTT	CASSLVGGTGSGAFF
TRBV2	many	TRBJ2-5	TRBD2	TGTGCCAGCGCCTCCGGGACTAGCCTGGAGACCCAGTACTTC	CASASGTSLETQYF